Presented here are 19 T cell receptor beta chains from one specimen sequenced in a study of T cell changes during pregnancy in multiple sclerosis. Generated by immunoSEQ multiplex PCR, the TCRdb table keeps only in-frame clones and is missing some. The sample lists about 49,000 clones, almost 90% occurring once. The sample consisted of peripheral blood, taken after pregnancy. The receptors were gathered from a female donor in good health, enrolled as a control in a pregnancy study.

The chain has TRBV2 and TRBJ2-5; no reliable D call. V was clipped by 7 bases and J by 5 bases, with 14 bases between them. CDR1 is SNHLY and CDR2 is FYNNEI in the germline V gene. This CDR3 has 13 amino acids. The CDR3 spells CASTPEARETQYF. The CDR3 region has the DNA TGTGCCAGCACCCCCGAGGCTCGGGAGACCCAGTACTTC.

The V call is TRBV30, the J call TRBJ1-4, with a possible D match to TRBD1 (6 bases). The length of the CDR3 is 14 residues. Trimming cost V 0 bases and J 7 bases, with 12 bases left between them. Germline CDR1 reads GTSNPN; CDR2 reads SVGIG (reference sequence). Written as DNA, the CDR3 is TGTGCCTGGAGTGTAATCGCAGGGGTTGAAAAACTGTTTTTT. Translation gives CAWSVIAGVEKLFF.

This clone was detected a few times. This sequence joins TRBV6-5 and TRBJ1-2, with D possibly matching TRBD1 (6 bases). The CDR3 extends over 12 amino acids. The germline CDR1 and CDR2 sequences are MNHEY and SVGAGI. The CDR3 reads CATGPGDHGYTF. The CDR3 DNA sequence: TGTGCTACCGGTCCAGGGGATCATGGCTACACCTTC.

For the CDR3, the DNA is TGTGCCAGCAGCCCCCACAGGGATGCCTATGGCTACACCTTC. Protein sequence: CASSPHRDAYGYTF. This chain uses TRBV6-5 with TRBJ1-2; D may be TRBD1 (6 bases). Germline values: CDR1 MNHEY, CDR2 SVGAGI. The length of the CDR3 is 14 residues. Trimming removed 6 bases from V and 4 bases from J, with 15 bases in between.

V and J are TRBV4-3 and TRBJ2-7; 8 bases align to TRBD2. V shed 1 base, J shed 5 bases, and the junction held 10 bases outside the gene matches. CDR1 and CDR2 from the germline V gene are LGHNA and YSLEER. The CDR3 is 16 amino acids. The CDR3 sequence is CASSQGSPGGTNEQYF. In DNA form, the CDR3 reads TGCGCCAGCAGCCAAGGCTCACCGGGGGGGACGAACGAGCAGTACTTC.

This clone is medium-sized. The J gene is TRBJ1-1, the V gene TRBV6-1, with 7 bases lining up with TRBD1. V lost 2 bases to trimming and J lost 4 bases; unmatched junction nucleotides: 7. The CDR3 contains 15 residues. Germline V gene data show CDR1 as MNHNS and CDR2 as SASEGT. The CDR3 is CASSEQTGNPTEAFF. CDR3 nucleotide sequence: TGTGCCAGCAGTGAACAGACAGGGAATCCCACTGAAGCTTTCTTT.

This chain joins TRBV7-9 and TRBJ1-2; TRBD1 matches 8 bases. With V trimmed by 3 bases and J by 8 bases, 8 bases remained unmatched. The CDR3 sequence is 14 residues long. Germline lookup yields CDR1 SEHNR and CDR2 FQNEAQ (reference sequence). The CDR3 sequence: CASSFEDRAKGYTF. The CDR3 DNA reads as TGTGCCAGCAGCTTCGAGGACAGGGCAAAGGGCTACACCTTC. Full variable domain (rest looked up from reference TRBV7-9 and TRBJ1-2): DTGVSQNPRHKITKRGQNVTFRCDPISEHNRLYWYRQTLGQGPEFLTYFQNEAQLEKSRLLSDRFSAERPKGSFSTLEIQRTEQGDSAMYLCASSFEDRAKGYTFGSGTRLTVV.

V gene TRBV28 combines with J gene TRBJ2-7, with D unresolved. The CDR3 is made up of 13 amino acids. The V end lost 3 bases, the J end lost 0 bases, and 6 bases lay between the germline ends. The germline V gene encodes CDR1 MDHEN and CDR2 SYDVKM. The CDR3 sequence is CASSLGVSYEQYF. The CDR3 nucleotides are TGTGCCAGCAGTTTGGGCGTCTCCTACGAGCAGTACTTC.

The V gene is TRBV30, the J gene TRBJ2-7; 11 bases map to TRBD1. Germline loops: CDR1 GTSNPN, CDR2 SVGIG (reference sequence). CDR3 size: 15 residues. Trimming took 3 bases from V and 2 from J; bases not matched to a gene: 6. DNA for the CDR3: TGTGCCTGGAGCCCTGTGGGACAGGGGGCCTACGAGCAGTACTTC. Protein product: CAWSPVGQGAYEQYF.

This rearrangement joins TRBV5-1 to TRBJ2-1; maybe TRBD2 (6 bases). The CDR3 spans 15 residues. Trimming removed 4 bases at V and 4 bases at J, with 15 bases between. Germline loops: CDR1 SGHRS, CDR2 YFSETQ. CDR3: CASSLMASAYNEQFF. CDR3 nucleotide sequence: TGCGCCAGCAGCCTGATGGCTAGCGCTTACAATGAGCAGTTCTTC.

DNA of the CDR3: TGTGCCAGCAGCTTACTCGGGGGGGCGAACACCGGGGAGCTGTTTTTT. Protein: CASSLLGGANTGELFF. V gene TRBV11-2 combines with J gene TRBJ2-2; the match to TRBD2 covers 8 bases. Germline V CDR1 and CDR2: SGHAT, FQNNGV. CDR3 length: 16 amino acids. V shed 2 bases, J shed 0 bases, and the junction held 2 bases outside the gene matches.

This chain links TRBV5-8 with TRBJ2-7; 12 positions match TRBD1. The CDR3 sequence is 14 residues long. Trimming at V came to 4 bases and at J to 2 bases, leaving 1 base not matched to a gene. Germline CDR1 is SGHTS and CDR2 is YDEGEE. This CDR3 reads CASSGDRGPYEQYF. The DNA of the CDR3 is TGTGCCAGCAGCGGGGACAGGGGGCCCTACGAGCAGTACTTC.

The V gene is TRBV28, the J gene TRBJ2-2; D is undetermined. Germline lookup yields CDR1 MDHEN and CDR2 SYDVKM. With 3 bases removed from V and 1 base from J, the gap between germline ends came to 12 bases. This CDR3 contains 16 residues. The CDR3 coding sequence is TGTGCCAGCAGTTTTGGTCTGGTCGGGAACACCGGGGAGCTGTTTTTT. Its translation: CASSFGLVGNTGELFF.

The rearrangement joins TRBV5-7 to TRBJ1-6, with D perhaps matching TRBD1 (6 bases). TRBV5-7 is designated an ORF whose function remains uncertain. V was clipped by 0 bases and J by 8 bases, with 21 bases between them. CDR3 length: 18 amino acids. CDR3: CASSLARWGPDGDSPLHF. The CDR3, as DNA: TGTGCCAGCAGCTTGGCAAGGTGGGGGCCGGACGGGGATTCACCCCTCCACTTT.

This rearrangement joins TRBV5-1 to TRBJ1-1; possible D gene TRBD1, 6 bases. The germline V gene encodes CDR1 SGHRS and CDR2 YFSETQ. The CDR3 is 13 amino acids. V lost 6 bases and J 7 bases, leaving 16 bases between the germline ends. Here the CDR3 DNA reads TGCGCCAGCAAGGAAGGGGGGGCCCTTGAAGCTTTCTTT. Residues: CASKEGGALEAFF.

The chain has TRBV5-1 and TRBJ1-1, with D tentatively TRBD1 (6 bases). Trimming removed 0 bases from V and 4 bases from J, with 10 bases in between. The CDR3 consists of 14 residues. The germline V gene has CDR1 SGHRS and CDR2 YFSETQ. The CDR3 loop reads CASSLVWGLTEAFF. CDR3 nucleotide sequence: TGCGCCAGCAGCTTGGTTTGGGGGCTCACTGAAGCTTTCTTT.

The genes are TRBV7-2 and TRBJ2-1; 12 bases align to TRBD2. CDR3 size: 15 residues. Germline-derived CDR1 and CDR2 are SGHTA and FQGNSA. V was pared by 2 bases and J by 6 bases, with 2 bases of the junction left unmatched. Here the CDR3 DNA reads TGTGCCAGCAGCTTAAGACTAGCGGGGGCCAATGAGCAGTTCTTC. Its translation: CASSLRLAGANEQFF.

V usage is TRBV29-1 and J usage is TRBJ1-1; no clear D gene. Germline V CDR1 and CDR2: SQVTM, ANQGSEA. V lost 7 bases, J lost 2 bases, and 14 bases lay in between. This CDR3 is built from 13 residues. The CDR3: CSASEGGNTEAFF. The DNA for the CDR3 is TGCAGCGCTTCGGAGGGAGGTAACACTGAAGCTTTCTTT. Variable domain in full (rest from reference TRBV29-1 and TRBJ1-1): SAVISQKPSRDICQRGTSLTIQCQVDSQVTMMFWYRQQPGQSLTLIATANQGSEATYESGFVIDKFPISRPNLTFSTLTVSNMSPEDSSIYLCSASEGGNTEAFFGQGTRLTVV.

This chain links TRBV2 with TRBJ1-1, with D possibly being TRBD1 (5 bases). Deletions cut 6 bases from V and 0 bases from J, with 8 bases between. CDR1 is SNHLY and CDR2 is FYNNEI in the germline V gene. CDR3 length equals 13 residues. Here the CDR3 DNA reads TGTGCCAGCAGGCGACAGCTGAACACTGAAGCTTTCTTT. It codes for CASRRQLNTEAFF.